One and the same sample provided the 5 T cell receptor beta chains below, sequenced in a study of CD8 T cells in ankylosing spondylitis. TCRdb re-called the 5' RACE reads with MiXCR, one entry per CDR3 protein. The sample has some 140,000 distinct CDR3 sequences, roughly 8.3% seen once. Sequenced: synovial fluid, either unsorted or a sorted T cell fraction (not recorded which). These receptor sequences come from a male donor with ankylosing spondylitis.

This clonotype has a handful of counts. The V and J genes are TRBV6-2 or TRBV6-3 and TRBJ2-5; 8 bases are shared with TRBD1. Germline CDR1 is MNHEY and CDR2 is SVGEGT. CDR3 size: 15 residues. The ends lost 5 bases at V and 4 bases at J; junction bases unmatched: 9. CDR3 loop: CASSPRQGLGETQYF. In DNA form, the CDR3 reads TGTGCCAGCAGTCCGAGACAGGGGTTAGGAGAGACCCAGTACTTC.

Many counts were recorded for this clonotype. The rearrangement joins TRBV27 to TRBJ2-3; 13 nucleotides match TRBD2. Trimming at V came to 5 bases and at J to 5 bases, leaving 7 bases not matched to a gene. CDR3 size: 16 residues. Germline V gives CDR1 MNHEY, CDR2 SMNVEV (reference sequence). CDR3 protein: CASSPRLAGGLDTQYF. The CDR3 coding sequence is TGTGCCAGCAGTCCGCGACTAGCGGGGGGCCTAGATACGCAGTATTTT.

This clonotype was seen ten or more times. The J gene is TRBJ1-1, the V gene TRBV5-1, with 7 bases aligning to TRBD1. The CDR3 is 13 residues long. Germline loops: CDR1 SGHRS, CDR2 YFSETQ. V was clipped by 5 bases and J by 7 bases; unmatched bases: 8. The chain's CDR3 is CASRGTATSEAFF. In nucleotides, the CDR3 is TGCGCCAGCAGGGGGACAGCCACGAGTGAAGCTTTCTTT. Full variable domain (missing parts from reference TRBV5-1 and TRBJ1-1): KAGVTQTPRYLIKTRGQQVTLSCSPISGHRSVSWYQQTPGQGLQFLFEYFSETQRNKGNFPGRFSGRQFSNSRSEMNVSTLELGDSALYLCASRGTATSEAFFGQGTRLTVV.

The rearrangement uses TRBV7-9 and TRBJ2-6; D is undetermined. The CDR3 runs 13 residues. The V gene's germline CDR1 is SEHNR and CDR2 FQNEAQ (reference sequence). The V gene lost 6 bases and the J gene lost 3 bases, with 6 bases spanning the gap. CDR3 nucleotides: TGTGCCAGCAGAAGCGTTGGGGCCAACGTCCTGACTTTC. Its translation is CASRSVGANVLTF.

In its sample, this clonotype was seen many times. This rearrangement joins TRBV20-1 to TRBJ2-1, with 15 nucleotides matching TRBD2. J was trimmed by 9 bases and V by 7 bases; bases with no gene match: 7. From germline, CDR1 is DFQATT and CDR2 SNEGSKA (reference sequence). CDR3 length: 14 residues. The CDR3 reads CSVSKGLAGGEQFF. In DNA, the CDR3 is TGCAGTGTCTCAAAGGGACTAGCGGGGGGTGAGCAGTTCTTC.